This T cell receptor beta chain was sequenced during a study of monozygotic twins with cystic fibrosis (dated by TCRdb to the early 2020s). Some background on the complete study: Barcoded libraries were prepared from three micrograms of fragmented DNA with 15 PCR cycles. The cohort comprised ten female and six male twin pairs aged about 2.0 to 36.4 years, median approximately 10 years, mostly children and adolescents. To gauge how much genetics shapes V and J gene usage, the researchers compared TCR beta repertoires both within and across 16 monozygotic twin pairs who have cystic fibrosis. Data for three of the twin pairs had already been reported earlier in a different context. On the day blood was drawn, the twins' weight-for-height and FEVPerc (FEV1 disease centile) were ranked against those of the approximately 990 cohort participants. Overall study results and their limits: Simpson clonality was found to be generally low (median approximately 0.0086), suggesting a naive-dominated repertoire, although higher clonality was observed in the most severely affected patients. V gene usage was most similar to the co-twin for 13 of 16 pairs, and J usage for 8 of 16 pairs, suggesting genetic constraints. Sharing of nucleotide-identical clonotypes was significantly greater within monozygotic CF twin pairs than between unrelated CF individuals (P = 0.000026, Mann-Whitney). Only a small cohort was studied, and no association of shared CDR3 numbers with age, concordance or disease severity was found.

Comment on this clone: What antigen it recognizes has not been identified. Per-nucleotide qualities are absent, and no much larger clonotype sits a single base away.

The twin pairs came from the European Cystic Fibrosis Twin and Sibling Study Cohort, which recruited patients from over a hundred CF clinics across 14 European countries. Zygosity and CFTR genotype were verified in-house, and zygosity was tested by multiplex PCR of nine short tandem repeat loci. Each twin gave a peripheral blood sample, and clinical parameters were documented on that same day of blood sampling. Phenol/chloroform extraction was used to isolate genomic DNA from peripheral blood cells, and the DNA was then kept in TE buffer at 4 degrees C. The germline V gene sets CDR1 to KGHSH and CDR2 to LQKENI. The junction carries 15 bases between V and J, which are trimmed by 2 bases and 4 bases respectively. The CDR3 measures 15 amino acids from cysteine to phenylalanine. Here the CDR3 DNA is all that survives: 45 bases in frame from base 1. Following the manufacturer's instructions, the researchers used the immunoSEQ immune profiling system to amplify TCR beta CDR3 regions via multiplex PCR. Sequencing was performed on an Illumina NextSeq system. The paper's data handling went like this. Sequence data were processed on the immunoSEQ Analyzer platform, and clonality was calculated as the square root of Simpson's index of productive rearrangements. Similarity in V and J usage was quantified by Jensen-Shannon distance, and CDR3 generation probabilities were calculated with OLGA. Shared CDR3 sequences were searched in the immuneACCESS database (August 2020) and in VDJdb (December 2020). This is the immuneACCESS table as TCRdb keeps it, with only in-frame sequences that have V and J called. A part of the clones is gone; compared with another copy, unresolved V genes explain less than half, and the rest is unexplained. V, J and clone size are those of that table, while D and trimming were read from the DNA. The sample data list 25,000 to 30,000 clones, and approximately 90% of these were observed just once. Together, the top ten hold 0.54% of the sample.

The sequence was collected from a girl aged 2 to 10 with cystic fibrosis. This chain is built from TRBV18 and TRBJ2-7; matching of 8 bases hints at TRBD1 as the D gene. The sample taken for sequencing was blood. The DNA reads TGTGCCAGCTCACCAAAGGACAGGGAGGGTTACGAGCAGTACTTC. This translates into CASSPKDREGYEQYF.